The 16 T cell receptor beta chains below come from one sample, sequenced in a study of blood T cell repertoires in COVID-19. Measured with immunoSEQ multiplex PCR; TCRdb has only the in-frame clones, and not every one. The sample has about 140,000 clones; 60% to 80% are singletons. The specimen sequenced was PBMCs or T cells enriched from blood (not recorded which). The receptor set was obtained from a woman aged 45-65 years who had recovered from COVID-19.

This clone was picked up a small number of times. The chain has TRBV29-1 and TRBJ2-5; TRBD1 aligns across 8 bases. This CDR3 has 13 residues. The junction had 8 bases not matched to a gene; V was cut back by 6 bases and J by 5 bases. Germline values: CDR1 SQVTM, CDR2 ANQGSEA. In DNA, the CDR3 is TGCAGCGTGAGGACAGGGATGGCGGAGACCCAGTACTTC. It yields the protein CSVRTGMAETQYF.

The CDR3 coding sequence is TGTGCCAGCAGGCGTGCGGGGGCAGGCGAAAAACTGTTTTTT. This sequence encodes CASRRAGAGEKLFF. The chain joins TRBV11-3 to TRBJ1-4; a weak D match, TRBD1 (6 bases). Germline assignment: CDR1 SGHNT and CDR2 YENEEA. The CDR3 is 14 amino acids. Trimming left V 6 bases short and J 8 bases short, with 16 bases between. Drawing the rest from reference TRBV11-3 and TRBJ1-4, the complete variable domain is EAGVVQSPRYKIIEKKQPVAFWCNPISGHNTLYWYLQNLGQGPELLIRYENEEAVDDSQLPKDRFSAERLKGVDSTLKIQPAELGDSAVYLCASRRAGAGEKLFFGSGTQLSVL.

The chain links TRBV19 to TRBJ1-1; TRBD1 might be the D (5 bases). The CDR3 sequence is 14 residues long. V lost 6 bases and J lost 10, with 21 bases in between. Germline lookup yields CDR1 LNHDA and CDR2 SQIVND (reference sequence). CDR3 sequence reads: CASSQPMDNPGAFF. The CDR3 bases are TGTGCCAGTAGCCAACCAATGGACAACCCGGGAGCTTTCTTT.

The DNA for the CDR3 is TGTGCCAGCAGTTCGGGGACAGGGGCAGAGATAAGCTATGGCTACACCTTC. Protein sequence: CASSSGTGAEISYGYTF. The chain recombines TRBV7-9 with TRBJ1-2; 10 bases map to TRBD1. Losses at the gene ends were 6 bases for V and 4 bases for J; bases not matched to a gene: 14. This CDR3 is 17 amino acids long. Germline values: CDR1 SEHNR, CDR2 FQNEAQ (reference sequence).

The rearrangement links TRBV7-9 to TRBJ2-7; no firm D call. This CDR3 comprises 13 residues. Trimming pared 3 bases from V and 1 base from J, leaving 7 bases between. Germline V gives CDR1 SEHNR, CDR2 FQNEAQ (reference sequence). Here the CDR3 DNA reads TGTGCCAGCAGCTTTGGAGAGTCCTACGAGCAGTACTTC. Translation: CASSFGESYEQYF. The entire variable domain, with the rest obtained from reference TRBV7-9 and TRBJ2-7, is as follows: DTGVSQNPRHKITKRGQNVTFRCDPISEHNRLYWYRQTLGQGPEFLTYFQNEAQLEKSRLLSDRFSAERPKGSFSTLEIQRTEQGDSAMYLCASSFGESYEQYFGPGTRLTVT.

J is TRBJ1-1 and V is TRBV7-9; a weak D match, TRBD1 (6 bases). Between the trimmed V and J ends, which lost 4 bases and 0 bases, there was a span of 18 bases. Germline V gene lookup returns CDR1 SEHNR and CDR2 FQNEAQ (reference sequence). This CDR3 region has 17 residues. In DNA, the CDR3 is TGTGCCAGCAGCTCTATAGGAGCGGGGGCCGTGAACACTGAAGCTTTCTTT. Its protein is CASSSIGAGAVNTEAFF.

The rearrangement joins TRBV29-1 to TRBJ1-1; D possibly corresponds to TRBD1 (6 bases). Germline CDR1 and CDR2: SQVTM and ANQGSEA. V gave up 4 bases and J gave up 0 bases, with 12 bases separating them. The CDR3 is made up of 14 amino acids. This CDR3 reads CSVGLGAMNTEAFF. In DNA, the CDR3 is TGCAGCGTTGGGTTGGGGGCTATGAACACTGAAGCTTTCTTT. Using reference TRBV29-1 and TRBJ1-1 for the parts outside the CDR3, the full variable domain is SAVISQKPSRDICQRGTSLTIQCQVDSQVTMMFWYRQQPGQSLTLIATANQGSEATYESGFVIDKFPISRPNLTFSTLTVSNMSPEDSSIYLCSVGLGAMNTEAFFGQGTRLTVV.

This chain connects TRBV4-1 to TRBJ2-3; a possible D gene is TRBD2 (7 bases). The CDR3 length is 15 residues. The germline CDR1 and CDR2 sequences are MGHRA and YSYEKL. Trimming took off 4 bases at V and 2 bases at J, with 13 bases between the two ends. CDR3: CASSRGGGNTDTQYF. DNA of the CDR3: TGCGCCAGCAGCCGGGGGGGCGGGAACACAGATACGCAGTATTTT.

This chain joins TRBV5-4 and TRBJ2-7; TRBD1 matches at 9 bases. This CDR3 has 15 amino acids. The germline gives CDR1 SGHNT, CDR2 YYREEE (reference sequence). The V and J ends lost 4 bases and 6 bases, in that order; junction bases with no gene match: 11. CDR3 sequence reads: CASSPPGQGGSEQYF. In DNA form, the CDR3 reads TGTGCCAGCAGCCCTCCGGGACAGGGAGGATCCGAGCAGTACTTC.

The chain carries TRBV27 and TRBJ1-1; 7 nucleotides line up with TRBD1. The germline V gene has CDR1 MNHEY and CDR2 SMNVEV (reference sequence). The ends lost 5 bases at V and 0 bases at J; junction bases unmatched: 3. The CDR3 is 14 residues long. CDR3 amino acids: CASSRQGLNTEAFF. The DNA of the CDR3 is TGTGCCAGCAGTAGACAGGGATTGAACACTGAAGCTTTCTTT.

This sequence joins TRBV21-1 and TRBJ1-1. TRBV21-1 is termed a pseudogene. This CDR3 comprises 13 residues. CDR3 loop: CASSKDRPPEAFF. CDR3 DNA sequence: TGTGCCAGCAGCAAAGACCGTCCTCCTGAGGCTTTCTTT.

This sequence joins TRBV5-6 and TRBJ1-1; D is undetermined. The germline V gene has CDR1 SGHDT and CDR2 YYEEEE. This CDR3 has 15 amino acids. Trimming pared 4 bases from V and 1 base from J, leaving 14 bases between. CDR3 loop: CASSPWTDQNTEAFF. The CDR3 DNA is TGTGCCAGCAGCCCCTGGACTGATCAGAACACTGAAGCTTTCTTT.

This clone has just one count. The chain recombines TRBV5-6 with TRBJ2-2; D unclear. This CDR3 has 15 residues. Looked up from germline, CDR1 is SGHDT and CDR2 is YYEEEE. Trimming stripped 1 base from V and 4 bases from J, with 11 bases between. The CDR3 coding sequence is TGTGCCAGCAGCTTGCGGGTTTTCGCCACCGGGGAGCTGTTTTTT. Translating it yields CASSLRVFATGELFF.

This chain uses TRBV4-2 with TRBJ2-7; 7 nucleotides agree with TRBD1. V dropped 1 base and J dropped 2; count of bases not matched to a gene: 5. The V gene's germline CDR1 is LGHNA and CDR2 YNFKEQ. CDR3 length equals 15 residues. The DNA of the CDR3 is TGTGCCAGCAGCCAAGTTAGGGGGCCCGCCTACGAGCAGTACTTC. Translated: CASSQVRGPAYEQYF.

The rearrangement joins TRBV19 to TRBJ2-5, with TRBD2 identical over 7 bases. This CDR3 has 14 amino acids. V was pared by 7 bases and J by 2 bases, with 7 bases of the junction left unmatched. Germline loops: CDR1 LNHDA, CDR2 SQIVND (reference sequence). The CDR3 region is CASKPGTKQETQYF. The DNA for the CDR3 is TGTGCCAGTAAGCCCGGGACTAAGCAAGAGACCCAGTACTTC.

The chain carries TRBV3-1 (or the pseudogene TRBV3-2) and TRBJ1-6; 10 nucleotides align to TRBD1. V gave up 5 bases and J gave up 5 bases; unmatched junction bases: 0. The CDR3 consists of 14 residues. Germline V gene lookup returns CDR1 LGHDT and CDR2 YNNKEL (reference sequence). CDR3 region: CASSGTGDNSPLHF. The CDR3 coding sequence is TGTGCCAGCAGCGGGACAGGGGATAATTCACCCCTCCACTTT.